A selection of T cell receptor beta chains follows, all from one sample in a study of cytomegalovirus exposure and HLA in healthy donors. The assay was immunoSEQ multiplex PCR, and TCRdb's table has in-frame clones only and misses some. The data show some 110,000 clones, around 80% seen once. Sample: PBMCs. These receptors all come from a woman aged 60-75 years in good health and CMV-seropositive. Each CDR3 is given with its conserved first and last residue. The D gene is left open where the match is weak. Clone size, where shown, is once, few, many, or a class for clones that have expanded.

DNA: TGTGCCAGCAGTTACTCCTTGGACAGTTGGGGCTACACCTTC; CDR3: CASSYSLDSWGYTF; J: TRBJ1-2; size: -; length: 14; V: TRBV6-5; D: -
DNA: TGTGCCAGCAGTCCGGACCGGGGAGGGGGCACAGATACGCAGTATTTT; CDR3: CASSPDRGGGTDTQYF; J: TRBJ2-3; size: -; length: 16; V: TRBV11-2; D: TRBD2
DNA: TGCGCCAGCAGCCAGGAATTTCTAGCGGGAGGGTCGGTCGAGCAGTACTTC; CDR3: CASSQEFLAGGSVEQYF; J: TRBJ2-7; size: -; length: 17; V: TRBV4-3; D: TRBD2
DNA: TGTGCCAGCAGACAGACCGGGGTGAGTTTGGCTTTCTTT; CDR3: CASRQTGVSLAFF; J: TRBJ1-1; size: -; length: 13; V: TRBV6-5; D: -
DNA: TGTGCCAGTAGTACCCCCGGGACAGGGACGAAGCAGTACTTC; CDR3: CASSTPGTGTKQYF; J: TRBJ2-7; size: few; length: 14; V: TRBV19; D: TRBD1
DNA: TGTGCCAGCAGTACCAGTCCAGGGGGCTCCTACGAGCAGTACTTC; CDR3: CASSTSPGGSYEQYF; J: TRBJ2-7; size: -; length: 15; V: TRBV27; D: TRBD1
DNA: TGTGCCAGCAGCCAGGGGGGTTCTGGAAACACCATATATTTT; CDR3: CASSQGGSGNTIYF; J: TRBJ1-3; size: -; length: 14; V: TRBV9; D: TRBD1
DNA: TGTGCCAGCAGCTCCATCAGGGGCCAATCTCAGTTCTTC; CDR3: CASSSIRGQSQFF; J: TRBJ2-1; size: few; length: 13; V: TRBV11-3; D: -
DNA: TGTGCCAGTAGACAGGCCTATAGCAATCAGCCCCAGCATTTT; CDR3: CASRQAYSNQPQHF; J: TRBJ1-5; size: -; length: 14; V: TRBV18; D: -
DNA: TGCAGCGTGGCGGGATATCCCATTGAATACAATGAGCAGTTCTTC; CDR3: CSVAGYPIEYNEQFF; J: TRBJ2-1; size: -; length: 15; V: TRBV29-1; D: -
DNA: TGTGCCAGCAGCACGGGAGCGGGGGTCACAGATACGCAGTATTTT; CDR3: CASSTGAGVTDTQYF; J: TRBJ2-3; size: -; length: 15; V: TRBV11-2; D: TRBD2
DNA: TGCGCCAGCAGCCATCCACCCGGACAGTCCCGAAGCACTGAAGCTTTCTTT; CDR3: CASSHPPGQSRSTEAFF; J: TRBJ1-1; size: -; length: 17; V: TRBV4-1; D: -
DNA: TGTGCCAGCAGCACCCGGACAGGGATAGCTTTCTTT; CDR3: CASSTRTGIAFF; J: TRBJ1-1; size: -; length: 12; V: TRBV9; D: TRBD1
DNA: TGCGCCAGTAGCGGGAGCATCTCCTACAATGAGCAGTTCTTC; CDR3: CASSGSISYNEQFF; J: TRBJ2-1; size: -; length: 14; V: TRBV4-3; D: TRBD2
DNA: TGCGCCAGCAGCCAAGACCTGGACAGGGAAGACGAGCAGTACTTC; CDR3: CASSQDLDREDEQYF; J: TRBJ2-7; size: -; length: 15; V: TRBV4-3; D: TRBD1
DNA: TGTGCCAGCTCACCCACCCCGGACAGGCGTGGGCAAAAACTGTTTTTT; CDR3: CASSPTPDRRGQKLFF; J: TRBJ1-4; size: few; length: 16; V: TRBV18; D: TRBD1
DNA: TGTGCCAGCAGCTTAGGTACTAGCGGGCAAGAGACCCAGTACTTC; CDR3: CASSLGTSGQETQYF; J: TRBJ2-5; size: -; length: 15; V: TRBV7-9; D: TRBD2
DNA: TGTGCCACCAGCAGAGGCCGGAATCAGCCCCAGCATTTT; CDR3: CATSRGRNQPQHF; J: TRBJ1-5; size: -; length: 13; V: TRBV15; D: -